This T cell receptor (beta chain) came from a study of cytomegalovirus exposure and HLA in healthy donors. V was pared by 0 bases and J by 0 bases, with 12 bases between. The CDR3 length is 16 residues. Germline assignment: CDR1 SGHNT and CDR2 YENEEA. Concerning this clone itself: Its matching antigen is unknown.

Findings and limits, study-wide: Later work showed greater clonal expansion in HLA-associated TCR beta chains than in equally common others. The authors later linked a missense DCLRE1C variant to TCR beta V- and J-gene trimming.

Healthy people donating bone marrow made up the donors. The PCR was carried out with 60 Vbeta primers and 13 Jbeta primers. This table comes from immunoSEQ multiplex PCR, and its TCRdb copy is limited to in-frame clones, with some not included. The repertoire holds roughly 180,000 clones, with just over 75% as singletons. The J gene is TRBJ2-7, the V gene TRBV11-3, with D hard to call. The TCR originated in a man younger than 35 in good health and CMV-seronegative. The sample taken for sequencing was PBMCs. This CDR3 reads CASSLDSSVSSYEQYF. The CDR3 DNA sequence: TGTGCCAGCAGCTTAGATTCAAGCGTAAGCTCCTACGAGCAGTACTTC.